This TCR beta chain was sequenced during a study of CD8+CD57+ T cells in acquired aplastic anemia. About the research overall: On average, sorted CD4+ and CD8+ cells gave 3.2 ug of DNA. Regarding the study as a whole: The study identified twenty-nine CD8+ CDR3 sequences shared by patients and controls.

CDR3 and TCR beta VDJ profiling relied on a genomic DNA template. TCRdb reprocessed the reads with MiXCR, giving one entry per CDR3 protein. The sample consists of about 190,000 distinct CDR3 sequences, under 70% of them appearing once. Trimming removed 4 bases at V and 2 bases at J, with 8 bases between. The CDR3 extends over 14 amino acids. Germline V gene lookup returns CDR1 SGHNT and CDR2 YENEEA. This clonotype was found many times. The antigen is not known. The clonotype comes from a human donor with severe aplastic anemia or a healthy control (not recorded which). The sequencing input was sorted CD4+, CD8+, or CD8+CD57+ T cells (not recorded which) from PBMCs. The chain couples TRBV11-3 to TRBJ2-2; D may be TRBD1 (6 bases). The CDR3 nucleotides read TGTGCCAGCAGCTGGGGACACAACACCGGGGAGCTGTTTTTT. Translation gives CASSWGHNTGELFF.